This TCR beta chain appears in the sequencing data of a study of blood T cell repertoires in COVID-19. Repertoires were generated with immunoSEQ multiplex PCR, while TCRdb's copy carries only in-frame clones and drops some. The table records roughly 240,000 clones, 65% to 90% of them present only once. Germline V gene data show CDR1 as SEHNR and CDR2 as FQNEAQ (reference sequence). V was clipped by 4 bases and J by 2 bases; unmatched bases: 7. This CDR3 has 16 amino acids. The clonotype comes from a woman in her 50s with acute COVID-19. The chain joins TRBV7-9 to TRBJ2-3; TRBD2 matches 9 bases. Sequencing was performed on PBMCs or T cells enriched from blood (not recorded which). The CDR3 nucleotides read TGTGCCAGCAGCTCTACCACTAGCGGGTACACAGATACGCAGTATTTT. As protein: CASSSTTSGYTDTQYF.